The rows below give T cell receptor beta chains drawn from one sample of a study of T cell responses to AZD1222 COVID-19 vaccine. Sequencing used immunoSEQ multiplex PCR; TCRdb keeps in-frame clones, though not all of them. The sample contains approximately 70,000 clones, 88% of which appear only once. The sequencing used peripheral blood, collected 28 days after the second dose of the MenACWY control vaccine. The receptors originated from an adult who received the MenACWY meningococcal vaccine as a control. CDR3s include the opening cysteine and the closing phenylalanine or tryptophan. Fields, in order: D gene, J gene, V gene, clone size, CDR3 DNA, CDR3 protein. A D gene is named only where the DNA matches it firmly. A row's size may be missing; if present it is once, few, many or a size class.

>.|TRBJ1-1|TRBV7-3|.
TGTGCCAGCAGCTTAAGACGTAACACTGAAGCTTTCTTT
CASSLRRNTEAFF
>.|TRBJ1-2|TRBV19|.
TGTGCCAGTACCCTTACTGGGAGTCCGGGTGGCTACACCTTC
CASTLTGSPGGYTF
>TRBD2|TRBJ2-7|TRBV5-1|once
TGCGCCAGCAGCTTGGTTAGCGGGGGAGCATCCTACGAGCAGTACTTC
CASSLVSGGASYEQYF
>.|TRBJ1-4|TRBV19|.
TGTGCCAGGGGCAACATGACTAATGAAAAACTGTTTTTT
CARGNMTNEKLFF
>.|TRBJ1-2|TRBV9|.
TGTGCCAGCAGCGTAGACCGGGGAGATGGCTACACCTTC
CASSVDRGDGYTF
>TRBD1|TRBJ1-1|TRBV29-1|once
TGCAGCGTTGGGGGACAGTCGAACACTGAAGCTTTCTTT
CSVGGQSNTEAFF
>.|TRBJ1-5|TRBV4-2|.
TGTGCCAGCAGCCCTGAACCTTCCAATCAGCCCCAGCATTTT
CASSPEPSNQPQHF
>TRBD1|TRBJ1-3|TRBV19|once
TGTGCCAGTAGTATGAGGCGGGACAGCGTCTCTGGAAACACCATATATTTT
CASSMRRDSVSGNTIYF
>.|TRBJ1-1|TRBV30|.
TGTGCCTACCGACAGGAGGCGGACACTGAAGCTTTCTTT
CAYRQEADTEAFF
>TRBD1|TRBJ2-7|TRBV5-1|.
TGCGCCAGCAGCGCGGGGACAGGGCCCTACGAGCAGTACTTC
CASSAGTGPYEQYF
>.|TRBJ1-5|TRBV28|once
TGTGCCAGCAGGGAAGGCAATCAGCCCCAGCATTTT
CASREGNQPQHF
>TRBD1|TRBJ1-5|TRBV19|.
TGTGCCAGTAGTGCAGTAGACAGGGATCAGCCCCAGCATTTT
CASSAVDRDQPQHF
>.|TRBJ2-7|TRBV7-9|.
TGTGCCAGCAGCTTAGTACAGGCCGCCTACGAGCAGTACTTC
CASSLVQAAYEQYF
>TRBD1|TRBJ1-1|TRBV6-2/TRBV6-3|.
TGTGCCAGCAGTGAGTCCCCGCATCAGGGACAGGGAGAAGGTAACACTGAAGCTTTCTTT
CASSESPHQGQGEGNTEAFF
>TRBD1|TRBJ2-4|TRBV19|.
TGTGCCAGTAGGCGACAGGGAACAGACATTCAGTACTTC
CASRRQGTDIQYF
>TRBD2|TRBJ2-7|TRBV7-9|many
TGTGCCAGCAGCTTAGTTGGTAGCGGGGGCTACGAGCAGTACTTC
CASSLVGSGGYEQYF
>.|TRBJ1-2|TRBV7-2|.
TGTGCCAGCAGGAGCAATGGCTACACCTTC
CASRSNGYTF
>.|TRBJ1-1|TRBV6-6|.
TGTGCCAGCAGTCGTGTATGGAACACTGAAGCTTTCTTT
CASSRVWNTEAFF
>.|TRBJ1-6|TRBV10-3|.
TGTGCCATCAGCCAAGACAGTATCAATTCACCCCTCCACTTT
CAISQDSINSPLHF
>TRBD1|TRBJ1-6|TRBV19|once
TGTGCCAGTAGTATCGAGACAGGGCATTCACCCCTCCACTTT
CASSIETGHSPLHF
>TRBD1|TRBJ2-2|TRBV6-1|.
TGTGCCAGCAGTGAATCCGGGACAGGGAACACCGGGGAGCTGTTTTTT
CASSESGTGNTGELFF
>TRBD1|TRBJ1-6|TRBV5-6|.
TGTGCCAGCAGCCTCCAGATTCCGGGACAGTCCTATTTGCCCCTCCACTTT
CASSLQIPGQSYLPLHF
>.|TRBJ2-1|TRBV5-8|.
TGTGCCAGCAGCTTCTTGCGGGGCATCAATGAGCAGTTCTTC
CASSFLRGINEQFF
>.|TRBJ1-1|TRBV6-2/TRBV6-3|.
TGTGCCAGCAGTAATATCATCGCCAGGGTAATGAACACTGAAGCTTTCTTT
CASSNIIARVMNTEAFF
>.|TRBJ1-3|TRBV9|.
TGTGCCAGCAGCCCGGGGGGGACAACCTCTGGAAACACCATATATTTT
CASSPGGTTSGNTIYF
>TRBD2|TRBJ2-3|TRBV10-3|.
TGTGCCATCATGGGGCTAGCGGGGGAAGATACGCAGTATTTT
CAIMGLAGEDTQYF
>.|TRBJ1-2|TRBV5-6|.
TGTGCCAGCAGCTTGACAGGAGAACTGCGTCCTAACTATGGCTACACCTTC
CASSLTGELRPNYGYTF
>.|TRBJ2-4|TRBV6-5|.
TGTGCCAGCGGACCCAAAAACATTCAGTACTTC
CASGPKNIQYF
>.|TRBJ1-2|TRBV4-2|.
TGTGCCAGCAGCCAAGGAAGGGGCCGGGACACCTTC
CASSQGRGRDTF
>.|TRBJ2-7|TRBV25-1|.
TGTGCCAGCAGTGAATCGGCAGGGTTCACCTACGAGCAGTACTTC
CASSESAGFTYEQYF
>.|TRBJ2-5|TRBV5-1|.
TGCGCCAGCAGCTATGGGACCTTACAAGAGACCCAGTACTTC
CASSYGTLQETQYF
>.|TRBJ1-6|TRBV6-5|.
TGTGCCAGCAGTTTACAGAGCTCCTATAATTCACCCCTCCACTTT
CASSLQSSYNSPLHF
>.|TRBJ1-6|TRBV19|.
TGTGCCAGTAGTCTCCTTGGGACTGCGCCCCTCCACTTT
CASSLLGTAPLHF
>.|TRBJ1-2|TRBV10-3|.
TGTGCCATCAGTGAGTCGCGGACAGACTATGGCTACACCTTC
CAISESRTDYGYTF
>.|TRBJ1-4|TRBV7-2|.
TGTGCCAGCAGCTTAGGGGTAACGGGCTTGAATGAAAAACTGTTTTTT
CASSLGVTGLNEKLFF
>.|TRBJ1-1|TRBV5-1|.
TGCGCCAGCTCCCCGGGGAGGGAGGGTGAAGCTTTCTTT
CASSPGREGEAFF
>.|TRBJ1-1|TRBV9|.
TGTGCCAGCAGCGTAGGGGCAGGGTACACTGAAGCTTTCTTT
CASSVGAGYTEAFF
>TRBD1|TRBJ1-2|TRBV24-1|.
TGTGCCACCAGTGAGCGGACAGGGGGGTCCTATGGCTACACCTTC
CATSERTGGSYGYTF
>TRBD1|TRBJ2-1|TRBV3-1/TRBV3-2|once
TGTGCCAGCAGCCAAGGGACAGGGTGGTCCTACAATGAGCAGTTCTTC
CASSQGTGWSYNEQFF